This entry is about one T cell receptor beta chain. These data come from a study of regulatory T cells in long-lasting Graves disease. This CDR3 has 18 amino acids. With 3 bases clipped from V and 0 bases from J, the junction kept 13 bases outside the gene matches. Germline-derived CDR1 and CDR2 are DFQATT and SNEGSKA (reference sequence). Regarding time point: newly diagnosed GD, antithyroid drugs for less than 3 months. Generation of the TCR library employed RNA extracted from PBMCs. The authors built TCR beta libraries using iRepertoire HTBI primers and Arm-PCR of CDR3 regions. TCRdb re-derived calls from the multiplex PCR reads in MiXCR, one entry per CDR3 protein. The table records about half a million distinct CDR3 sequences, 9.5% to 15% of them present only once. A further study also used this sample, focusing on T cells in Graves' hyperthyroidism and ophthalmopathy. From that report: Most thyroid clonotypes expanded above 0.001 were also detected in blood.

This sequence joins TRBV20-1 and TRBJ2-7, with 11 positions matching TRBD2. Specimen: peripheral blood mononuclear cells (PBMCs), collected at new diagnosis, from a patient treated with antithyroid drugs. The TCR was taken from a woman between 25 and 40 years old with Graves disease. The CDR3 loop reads CSARGWVAGGRSSYEQYF. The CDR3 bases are TGCAGTGCTAGGGGGTGGGTAGCGGGAGGGCGTAGCTCCTACGAGCAGTACTTC.